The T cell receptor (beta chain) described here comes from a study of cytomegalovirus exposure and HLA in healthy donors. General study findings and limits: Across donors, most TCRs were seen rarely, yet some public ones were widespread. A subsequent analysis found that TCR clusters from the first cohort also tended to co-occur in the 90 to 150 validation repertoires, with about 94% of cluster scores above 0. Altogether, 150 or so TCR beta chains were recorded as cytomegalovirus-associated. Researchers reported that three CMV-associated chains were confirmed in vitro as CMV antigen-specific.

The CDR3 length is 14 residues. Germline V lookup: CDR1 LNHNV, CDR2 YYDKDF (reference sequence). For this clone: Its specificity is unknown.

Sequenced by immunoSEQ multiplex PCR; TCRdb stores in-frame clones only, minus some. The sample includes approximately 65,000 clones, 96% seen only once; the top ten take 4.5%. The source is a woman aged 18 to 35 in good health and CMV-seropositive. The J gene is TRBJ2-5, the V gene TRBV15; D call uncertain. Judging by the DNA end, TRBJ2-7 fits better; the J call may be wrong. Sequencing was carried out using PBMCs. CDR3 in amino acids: CATSSLAERYEQYF. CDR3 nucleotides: TGTGCCACCAGCAGTCTGGCGGAGCGATACGAGCAGTACTTC.